This T cell receptor (beta chain) comes out of a study of blood T cell repertoires in COVID-19. Study information: The samples span acute and convalescent COVID-19 from the United States, Italy and Spain. T cells, B-cell-depleted T cells, or PBMCs provided the cDNA or gDNA that served as material.

Germline V gene data show CDR1 as MDHEN and CDR2 as SYDVKM. There are 13 residues in the CDR3. V was clipped by 4 bases and J by 4 bases, with 10 bases between them. In the source study's methods: Reference gene primer amplification gave estimated nucleated cell counts. Repertoires were generated with immunoSEQ multiplex PCR, while TCRdb's copy carries only in-frame clones and drops some. The V and J calls and the clone size are those of that table, but D and trimming were determined from the DNA. The sample lists about 150,000 clones; around four fifths were seen once. The clonotype originates from a woman in her seventies who had recovered from COVID-19. This sequence joins TRBV28 and TRBJ1-2; maybe TRBD1 (6 bases). Specimen: peripheral blood. In nucleotides, the CDR3 is TGTGCCAGCAGTTCGGGCAGGGGCTATGGCTACACCTTC. Encoded protein: CASSSGRGYGYTF.